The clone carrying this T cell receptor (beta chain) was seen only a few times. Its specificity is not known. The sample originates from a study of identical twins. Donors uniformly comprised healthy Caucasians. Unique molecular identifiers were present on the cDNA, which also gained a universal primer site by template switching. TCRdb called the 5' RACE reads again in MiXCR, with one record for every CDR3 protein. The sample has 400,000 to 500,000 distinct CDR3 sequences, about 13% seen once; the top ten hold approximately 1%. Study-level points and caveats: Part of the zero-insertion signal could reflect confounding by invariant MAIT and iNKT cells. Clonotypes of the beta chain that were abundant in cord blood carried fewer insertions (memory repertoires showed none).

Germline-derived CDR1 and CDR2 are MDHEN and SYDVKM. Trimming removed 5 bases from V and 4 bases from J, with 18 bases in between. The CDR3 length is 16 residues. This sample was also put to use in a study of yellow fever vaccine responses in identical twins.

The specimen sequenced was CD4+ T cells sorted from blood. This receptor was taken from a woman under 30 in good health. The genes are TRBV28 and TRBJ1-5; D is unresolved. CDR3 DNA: TGTGCCAGCAGTCCTCCCGGGTTCGAACAAAATCAGCCCCAGCATTTT. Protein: CASSPPGFEQNQPQHF.